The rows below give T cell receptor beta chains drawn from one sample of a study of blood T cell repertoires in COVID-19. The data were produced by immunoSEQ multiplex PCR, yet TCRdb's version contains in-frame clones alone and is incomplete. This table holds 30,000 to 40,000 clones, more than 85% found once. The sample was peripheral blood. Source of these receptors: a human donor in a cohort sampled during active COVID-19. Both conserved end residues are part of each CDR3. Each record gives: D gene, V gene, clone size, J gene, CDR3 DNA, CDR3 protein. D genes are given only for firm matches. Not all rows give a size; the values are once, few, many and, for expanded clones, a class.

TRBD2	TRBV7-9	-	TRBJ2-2	TGTGCCAGCAGCACCGAGCGGGAGAGCGACACCGGGGAGCTGTTTTTT	CASSTERESDTGELFF
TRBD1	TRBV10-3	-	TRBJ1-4	TGTGCCATCAGTGATTCAGGGGGCCAGGCTAATGAAAAACTGTTTTTT	CAISDSGGQANEKLFF
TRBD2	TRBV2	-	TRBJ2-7	TGTGCCAGCAGTGAAGCCGGGGTAGCGGGATTTAACGAGCAGTACTTC	CASSEAGVAGFNEQYF
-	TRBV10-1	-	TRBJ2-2	TGCGCCAGCAGTCAGATAGCCCCGTCCGGGGAGCTGTTTTTT	CASSQIAPSGELFF
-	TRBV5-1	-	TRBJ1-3	TGCGCCAGCAGCTTGCAGGGAGGAGGAAACACCATATATTTT	CASSLQGGGNTIYF
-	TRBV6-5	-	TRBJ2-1	TGTGCCAGCAGTTACTCGGGAGAGACGGGTTATGAGCAGTTCTTC	CASSYSGETGYEQFF
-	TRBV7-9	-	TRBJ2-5	TGTGCCAGCAGCTCCCACCGGGACAAAGAAGAGACCCAGTACTTC	CASSSHRDKEETQYF
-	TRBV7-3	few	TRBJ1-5	TGTGCCAGCAGTTCTCAGGGCAATCAGCCCCAGCATTTT	CASSSQGNQPQHF
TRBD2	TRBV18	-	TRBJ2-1	TGTGCCAGCTCACCGACTAGCGGGAGGGCGCATGAGCAGTTCTTC	CASSPTSGRAHEQFF
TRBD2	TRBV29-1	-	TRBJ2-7	TGCAGCGTAAGACTAGCGGGAGTGATGGCCCCCTACGAGCAGTACTTC	CSVRLAGVMAPYEQYF
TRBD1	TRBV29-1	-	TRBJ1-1	TGCAGCGTTGAGGGACAGTCGAACACTGAAGCTTTCTTT	CSVEGQSNTEAFF
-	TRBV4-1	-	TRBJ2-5	TGCGCCAGCAGCCAGGCAAAGGGGGAGACCCAGTACTTC	CASSQAKGETQYF
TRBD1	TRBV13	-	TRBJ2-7	TGTGCCAGCAGCTTTGGGGACAGTAACGAGCAGTACTTC	CASSFGDSNEQYF
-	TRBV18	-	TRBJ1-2	TGTGCCAGCTCACCTGCGGACAGCTATGGCTACACCTTC	CASSPADSYGYTF
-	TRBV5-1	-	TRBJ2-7	TGCGCCAGCAGCTTGGAAGGAGGGGGCCCTTACGAGCAGTACTTC	CASSLEGGGPYEQYF
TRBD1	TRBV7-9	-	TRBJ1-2	TGTGCCAGCAGCGTTTCGGCGGACAGGGCTAACTATGGCTACACCTTC	CASSVSADRANYGYTF
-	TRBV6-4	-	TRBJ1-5	TGTGCCAGCAGTCGGGACCGGGGGGAGCCCCAGCATTTT	CASSRDRGEPQHF
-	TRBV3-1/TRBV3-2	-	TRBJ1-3	TGTGCCAGCAGCCAAGACGGGGGAAACACCATATATTTT	CASSQDGGNTIYF
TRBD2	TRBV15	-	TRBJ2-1	TGTGCCACCAGCGGTAGGACTAGCGGGGGCGTCTACAATGAGCAGTTCTTC	CATSGRTSGGVYNEQFF
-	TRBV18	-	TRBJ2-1	TGTGCCAGCTCACCAAATTTGAGGGCTTCCAATGAGCAGTTCTTC	CASSPNLRASNEQFF
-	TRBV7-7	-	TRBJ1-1	TGTGCTAGCAGCTTAACCGGGGGGACTGAAGCTTTCTTT	CASSLTGGTEAFF
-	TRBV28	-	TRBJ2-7	TGTGCCAGCAGTGTGTCGAGCTCCTACGAGCAGTACTTC	CASSVSSSYEQYF
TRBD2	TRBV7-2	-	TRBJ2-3	TGTGCCAGCAGCTGGGACTACTTGGTTACGCAGTATTTT	CASSWDYLVTQYF
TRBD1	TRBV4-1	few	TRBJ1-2	TGCGCCAGCAGCCAAGATCGATGGACAGGCGATAACTATGGCTACACCTTC	CASSQDRWTGDNYGYTF
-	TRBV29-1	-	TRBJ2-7	TGCAGCGTTGAATCCCCCGCCGACAGCACCTACGAGCAGTACTTC	CSVESPADSTYEQYF
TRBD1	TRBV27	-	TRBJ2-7	TGTGCCAGCTCACAGGGGACCTACGAGCAGTACTTC	CASSQGTYEQYF
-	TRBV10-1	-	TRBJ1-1	TGCGCCAGCAGTGAGAGCCACGGTGAAGCTTTCTTT	CASSESHGEAFF
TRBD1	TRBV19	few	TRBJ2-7	TGTGCCAGTAGTAAGGGACAGGGCCTCGAGCAGTACTTC	CASSKGQGLEQYF
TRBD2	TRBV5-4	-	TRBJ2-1	TGTGCCAGCAGCTCCCTAGCGGGGACCTCCTACAATGAGCAGTTCTTC	CASSSLAGTSYNEQFF
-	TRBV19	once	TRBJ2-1	TGTGCCAGTAGTATAGAGGCTAGCGCGTACAATGAGCAGTTCTTC	CASSIEASAYNEQFF
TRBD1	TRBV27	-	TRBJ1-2	TGTGCCAGCAGTCCCGGACAGGTGTACTATGGCTACACCTTC	CASSPGQVYYGYTF
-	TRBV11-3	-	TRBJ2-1	TGTGCCAGCAGCTCACTGGACTACTACAATGAGCAGTTCTTC	CASSSLDYYNEQFF
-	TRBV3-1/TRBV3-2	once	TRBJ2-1	TGTGCCAGCGAAAATCCTAGCTCCTACAATGAGCAGTTCTTC	CASENPSSYNEQFF
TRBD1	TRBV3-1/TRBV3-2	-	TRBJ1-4	TGTGCCAGCAGCAACCGACAGGGGGCATTCGAAAAACTGTTTTTT	CASSNRQGAFEKLFF
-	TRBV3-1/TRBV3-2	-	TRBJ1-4	TGTGCCAGCAGCCAAGATCTCGGCGGGAATGAAAAACTGTTTTTT	CASSQDLGGNEKLFF
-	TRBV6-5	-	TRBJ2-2	TGTGCCAGCATCGTCCCGAACACCGGGGAGCTGTTTTTT	CASIVPNTGELFF
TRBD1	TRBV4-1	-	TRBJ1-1	TGCGCCAGCAGCCAGCGACAGGGGGCGAACACTGAAGCTTTCTTT	CASSQRQGANTEAFF
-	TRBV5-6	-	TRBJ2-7	TGTGCCAGCAGCTTGGAGGGGGAAAACGAGCAGTACTTC	CASSLEGENEQYF
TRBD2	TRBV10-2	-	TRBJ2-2	TGCGCCAGCAGCGTGGAACTAGCGCAGACGGAGCTGTTTTTT	CASSVELAQTELFF
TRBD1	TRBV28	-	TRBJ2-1	TGTGCCAGCAGTAACAGGGGTACAAACAATGAGCAGTTCTTC	CASSNRGTNNEQFF
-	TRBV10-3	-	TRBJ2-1	TGTGCCATCTCCGCGGAGGCCCTCTACAATGAGCAGTTCTTC	CAISAEALYNEQFF
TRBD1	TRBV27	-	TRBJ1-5	TGTGCCAGCAGTCGTGGACAGGGGAGAGAATGGGGCAATCAGCCCCAGCATTTT	CASSRGQGREWGNQPQHF
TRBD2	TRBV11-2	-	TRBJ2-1	TGTGCCAGCAGGAAGAGCGGGAGGGCCAGGGTCAATGAGCAGTTCTTC	CASRKSGRARVNEQFF
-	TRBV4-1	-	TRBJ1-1	TGCGCCAGCAGCCAAGGGACAGAACCAATGAACACTGAAGCTTTCTTT	CASSQGTEPMNTEAFF
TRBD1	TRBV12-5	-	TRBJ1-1	TGTGCTAGTGGTTTAGTCGTGGGGGACAGGGTCCGGACTGAAGCTTTCTTT	CASGLVVGDRVRTEAFF
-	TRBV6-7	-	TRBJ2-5	TGTGCCAGCAGTGGCCCCCTCGGGGAGGTTCTGTCGTCTGTCCAAGAGACCCAGTACTTC	CASSGPLGEVLSSVQETQYF
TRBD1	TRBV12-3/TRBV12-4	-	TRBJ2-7	TGTGCCAGCAGCCGGACAGGTAGTTACGAGCAGTACTTC	CASSRTGSYEQYF
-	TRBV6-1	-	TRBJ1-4	TGTGCCAGCAGTGAACCGGGGGGAACTAATGAAAAACTGTTTTTT	CASSEPGGTNEKLFF
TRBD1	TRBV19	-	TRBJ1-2	TGTGCCAGTAGTATTGACAGGGATGGCTATGGCTACACCTTC	CASSIDRDGYGYTF